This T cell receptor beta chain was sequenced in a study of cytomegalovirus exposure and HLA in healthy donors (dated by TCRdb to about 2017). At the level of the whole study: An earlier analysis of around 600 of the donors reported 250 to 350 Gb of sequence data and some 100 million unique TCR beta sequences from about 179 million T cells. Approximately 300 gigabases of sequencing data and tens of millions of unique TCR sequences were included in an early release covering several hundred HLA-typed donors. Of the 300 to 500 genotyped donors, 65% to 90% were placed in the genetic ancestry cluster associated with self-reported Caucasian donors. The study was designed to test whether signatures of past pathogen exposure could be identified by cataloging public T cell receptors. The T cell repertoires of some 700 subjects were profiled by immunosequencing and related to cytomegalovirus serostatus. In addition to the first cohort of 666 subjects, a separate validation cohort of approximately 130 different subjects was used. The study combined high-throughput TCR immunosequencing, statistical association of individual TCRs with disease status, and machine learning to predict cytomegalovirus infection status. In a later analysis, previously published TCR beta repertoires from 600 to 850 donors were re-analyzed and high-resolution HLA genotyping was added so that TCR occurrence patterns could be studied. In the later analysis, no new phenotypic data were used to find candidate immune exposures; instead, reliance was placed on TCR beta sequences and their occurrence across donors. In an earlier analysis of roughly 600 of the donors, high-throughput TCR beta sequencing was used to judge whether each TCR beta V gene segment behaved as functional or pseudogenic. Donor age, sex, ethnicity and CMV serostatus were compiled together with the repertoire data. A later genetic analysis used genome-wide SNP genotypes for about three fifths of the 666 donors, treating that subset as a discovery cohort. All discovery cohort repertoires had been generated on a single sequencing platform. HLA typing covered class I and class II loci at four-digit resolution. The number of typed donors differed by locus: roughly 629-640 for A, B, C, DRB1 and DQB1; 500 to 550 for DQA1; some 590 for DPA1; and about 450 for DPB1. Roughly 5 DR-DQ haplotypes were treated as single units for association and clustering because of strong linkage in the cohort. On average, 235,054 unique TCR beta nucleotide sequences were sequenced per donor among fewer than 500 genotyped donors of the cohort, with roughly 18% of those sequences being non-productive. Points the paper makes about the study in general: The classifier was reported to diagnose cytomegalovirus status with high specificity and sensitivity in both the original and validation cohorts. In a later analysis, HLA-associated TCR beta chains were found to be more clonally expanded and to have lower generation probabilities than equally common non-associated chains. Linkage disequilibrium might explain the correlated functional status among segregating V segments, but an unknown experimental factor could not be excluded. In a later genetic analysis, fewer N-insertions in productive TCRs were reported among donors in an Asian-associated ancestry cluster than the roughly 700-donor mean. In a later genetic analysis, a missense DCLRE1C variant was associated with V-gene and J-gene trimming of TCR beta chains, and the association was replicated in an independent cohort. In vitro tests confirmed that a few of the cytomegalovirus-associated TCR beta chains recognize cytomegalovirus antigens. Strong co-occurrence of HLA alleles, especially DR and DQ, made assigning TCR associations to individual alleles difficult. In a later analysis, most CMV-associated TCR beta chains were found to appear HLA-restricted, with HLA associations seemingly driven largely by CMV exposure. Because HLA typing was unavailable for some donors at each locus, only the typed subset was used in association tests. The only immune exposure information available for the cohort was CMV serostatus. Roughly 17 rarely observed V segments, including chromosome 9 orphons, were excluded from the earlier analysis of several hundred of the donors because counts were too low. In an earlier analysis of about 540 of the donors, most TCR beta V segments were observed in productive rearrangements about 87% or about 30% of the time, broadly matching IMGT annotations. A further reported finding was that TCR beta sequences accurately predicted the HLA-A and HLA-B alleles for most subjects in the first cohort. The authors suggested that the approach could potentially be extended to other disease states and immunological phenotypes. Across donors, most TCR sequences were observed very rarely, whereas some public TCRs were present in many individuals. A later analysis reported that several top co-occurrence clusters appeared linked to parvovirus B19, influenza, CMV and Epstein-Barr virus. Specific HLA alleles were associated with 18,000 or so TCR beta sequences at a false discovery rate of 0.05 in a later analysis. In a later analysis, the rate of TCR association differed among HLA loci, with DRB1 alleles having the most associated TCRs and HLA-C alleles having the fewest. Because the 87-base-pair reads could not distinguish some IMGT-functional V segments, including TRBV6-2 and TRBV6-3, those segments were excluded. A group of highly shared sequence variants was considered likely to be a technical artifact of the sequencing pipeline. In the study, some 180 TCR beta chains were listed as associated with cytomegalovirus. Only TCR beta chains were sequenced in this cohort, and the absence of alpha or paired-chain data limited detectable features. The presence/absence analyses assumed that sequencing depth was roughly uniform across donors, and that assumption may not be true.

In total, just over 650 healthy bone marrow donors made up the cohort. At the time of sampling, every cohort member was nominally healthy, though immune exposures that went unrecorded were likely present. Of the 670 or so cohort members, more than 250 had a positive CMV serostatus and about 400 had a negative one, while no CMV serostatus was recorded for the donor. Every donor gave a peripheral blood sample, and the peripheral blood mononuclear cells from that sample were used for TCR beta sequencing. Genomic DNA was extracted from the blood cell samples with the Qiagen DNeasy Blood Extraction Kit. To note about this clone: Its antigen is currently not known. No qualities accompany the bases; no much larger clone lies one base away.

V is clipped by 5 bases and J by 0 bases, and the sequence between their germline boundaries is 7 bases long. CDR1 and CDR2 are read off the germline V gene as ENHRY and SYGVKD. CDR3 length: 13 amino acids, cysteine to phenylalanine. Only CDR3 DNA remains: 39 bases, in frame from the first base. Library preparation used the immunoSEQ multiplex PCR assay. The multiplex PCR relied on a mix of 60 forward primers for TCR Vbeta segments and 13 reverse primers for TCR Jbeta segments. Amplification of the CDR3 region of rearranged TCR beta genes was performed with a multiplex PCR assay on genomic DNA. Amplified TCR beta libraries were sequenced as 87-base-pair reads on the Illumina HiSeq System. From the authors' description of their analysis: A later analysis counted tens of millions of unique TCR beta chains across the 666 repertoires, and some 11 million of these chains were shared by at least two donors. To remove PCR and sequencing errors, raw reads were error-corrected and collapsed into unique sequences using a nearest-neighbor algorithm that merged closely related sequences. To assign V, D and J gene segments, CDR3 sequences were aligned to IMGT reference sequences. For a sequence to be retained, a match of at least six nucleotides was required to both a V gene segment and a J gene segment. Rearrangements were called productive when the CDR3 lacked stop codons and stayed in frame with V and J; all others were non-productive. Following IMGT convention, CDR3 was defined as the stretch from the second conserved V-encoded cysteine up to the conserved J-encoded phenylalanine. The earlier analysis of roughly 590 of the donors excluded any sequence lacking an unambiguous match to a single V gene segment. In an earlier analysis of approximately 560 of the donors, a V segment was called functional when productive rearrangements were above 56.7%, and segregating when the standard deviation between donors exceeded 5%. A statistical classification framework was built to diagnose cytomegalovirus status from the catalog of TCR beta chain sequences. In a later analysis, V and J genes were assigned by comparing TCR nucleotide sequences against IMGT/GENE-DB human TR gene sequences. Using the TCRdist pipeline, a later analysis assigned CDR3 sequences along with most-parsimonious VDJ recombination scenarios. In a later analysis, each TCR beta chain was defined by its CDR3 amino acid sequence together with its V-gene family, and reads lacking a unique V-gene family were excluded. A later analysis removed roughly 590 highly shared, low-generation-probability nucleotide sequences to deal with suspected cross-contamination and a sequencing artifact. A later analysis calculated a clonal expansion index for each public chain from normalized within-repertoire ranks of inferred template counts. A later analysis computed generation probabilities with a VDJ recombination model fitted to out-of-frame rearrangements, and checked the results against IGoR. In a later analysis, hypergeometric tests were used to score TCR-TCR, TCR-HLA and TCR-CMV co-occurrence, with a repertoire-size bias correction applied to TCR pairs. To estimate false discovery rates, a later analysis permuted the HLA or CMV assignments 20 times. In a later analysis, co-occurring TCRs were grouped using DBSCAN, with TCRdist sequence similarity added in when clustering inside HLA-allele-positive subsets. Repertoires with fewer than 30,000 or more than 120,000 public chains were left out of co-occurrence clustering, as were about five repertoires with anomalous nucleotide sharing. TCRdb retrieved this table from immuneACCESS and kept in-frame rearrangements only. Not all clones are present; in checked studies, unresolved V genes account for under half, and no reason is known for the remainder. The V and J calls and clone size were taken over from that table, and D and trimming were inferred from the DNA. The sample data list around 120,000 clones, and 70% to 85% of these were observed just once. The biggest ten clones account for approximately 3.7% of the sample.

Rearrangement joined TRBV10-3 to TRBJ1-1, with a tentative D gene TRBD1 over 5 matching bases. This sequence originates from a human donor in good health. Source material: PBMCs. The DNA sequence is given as TGTGCCATCAGTAGGGGCTTGAACACTGAAGCTTTCTTT. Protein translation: CAISRGLNTEAFF.